The clone carrying this T cell receptor beta chain occurred many times. Its target is not known. The germline V gene has CDR1 SEHNR and CDR2 FQNEAQ (reference sequence). This CDR3 comprises 16 residues. Trimming removed 5 bases from V and 0 bases from J; junction bases left unmatched: 7. These data are taken from a study of T cells after yellow fever vaccination. Study overall: Preparation of fractions with low cell numbers was performed using SMART-Seq v4 Ultra Low Input. Overall study findings and caveats: CD4 and CD8 compartments shared a small share of clonotypes. The presence of abundant clonotypes contaminating from the bulk population was possible in FACS-sorted repertoires.

UMIs were added to TCR cDNA along with a universal primer site when it was made by 5'RACE template switching. TCRdb reprocessed the 5' RACE reads with MiXCR, giving one entry per CDR3 protein. The data show 620,000 or so distinct CDR3 sequences, with roughly 12% seen just once and 15% held by the top ten. The starting material was PBMCs, obtained on the day of the yellow fever booster vaccination. The chain is built from TRBV7-9 and TRBJ2-1; 7 bases line up with TRBD1. The sequence derives from a man aged 25-45 years who received the YFV17D yellow fever vaccine. CDR3 sequence: CASSNRGTDSYNEQFF. The CDR3, as DNA: TGTGCCAGCAGCAACCGTGGGACAGACTCCTACAATGAGCAGTTCTTC.